This TCR beta chain was profiled in a study of a mutant IDH1 vaccine in newly diagnosed glioma. On the study more broadly: Treated patients comprised about 60% males and 37.5% females, mean age about 43 years. The therapy given earlier, which was standard therapy, consisted of radiotherapy, temozolomide, or both, and most of the patients received both. Study-wide points: Most patients, 90% to 95%, showed vaccine-induced immune responses.

Time point meaning: baseline, week 1 (first vaccination visit). This sample's treatment: pre-vaccination baseline after standard-of-care therapy. This CDR3 comprises 15 residues. CDR1 is SGDLS, CDR2 YYNGEE, per germline. V dropped 0 bases and J dropped 8 bases, with 17 bases sitting between them. Assay used: immunoSEQ multiplex PCR; TCRdb lists only in-frame clones, some missing. Among about 51,000 clones, 65% to 80% were seen once, and the ten largest hold about 1.7%. Note on this clone: Its antigen remains unknown.

Sequencing was performed on PBMCs, taken from a glioma patient treated with radiotherapy, temozolomide or both. The receptor was isolated from a woman aged 40 to 49 with glioma. The rearrangement links TRBV9 to TRBJ1-2; D might be TRBD1 (6 bases). The CDR3 nucleotides are TGTGCCAGCAGCGTAGAAGTCGGGGGCGCAAACGGCTACACCTTC. Amino acids: CASSVEVGGANGYTF.